Shown below are 18 T cell receptor beta chains from a single sample sequenced in a study of post-analysis software for immune sequencing data. Study-level results: The five TRBV segments detected at higher frequency in patients than in controls included TRBV5-6, TRBV5-1 and TRBV20-1.

No antigen has been assigned to these receptors. TCR beta libraries were prepared from cDNA with unique molecular identifiers. TCRdb processed the PCR reads anew with MiXCR; each CDR3 protein has one entry. This sample has 650,000 to 850,000 distinct CDR3 sequences, with about 45% found just once. Input material: blood. These TCRs come from a girl aged 5 to 17 with multiple sclerosis.

The chain carries TRBV29-1 and TRBJ2-1; 10 bases fit TRBD1. The germline CDR1 and CDR2 sequences are SQVTM and ANQGSEA. V lost 3 bases to trimming and J lost 7 bases; unmatched junction nucleotides: 3. There are 13 residues in the CDR3. The CDR3 is CSVEGQGRNEQFF. The DNA of the CDR3 is TGCAGCGTTGAGGGACAGGGGAGGAATGAGCAGTTCTTC.

This clonotype was counted ten times or more. The chain has TRBV3-1 and TRBJ2-5; TRBD2 might be the D (6 bases). Germline V gene lookup returns CDR1 LGHDT and CDR2 YNNKEL (reference sequence). The V and J ends lost 3 bases and 4 bases respectively, with 6 bases between them. The CDR3 extends over 12 amino acids. The CDR3, as DNA: TGTGCCAGCAGCCAGGGGGGAGAGACCCAGTACTTC. As protein: CASSQGGETQYF.

The chain combines TRBV20-1 with TRBJ1-1; 8 nucleotides agree with TRBD1. The CDR3 has 13 residues. Trimming removed 6 bases from V and 5 bases from J; junction bases left unmatched: 8. CDR1 DFQATT and CDR2 SNEGSKA come from the germline V gene (reference sequence). The CDR3 protein is CSARTGLGTEAFF. The CDR3 DNA is TGCAGTGCCCGGACAGGGCTCGGGACTGAAGCTTTCTTT.

V gene TRBV7-9 combines with J gene TRBJ1-2, with 11 nucleotides matching TRBD1. The CDR3 consists of 16 residues. With V trimmed by 2 bases and J by 6 bases, 8 bases remained unmatched. CDR1 SEHNR and CDR2 FQNEAQ come from the germline V gene (reference sequence). CDR3: CASSLFKGTGGNGYTF. CDR3 nucleotide sequence: TGTGCCAGCAGCTTATTTAAGGGGACAGGGGGGAATGGCTACACCTTC.

This clonotype came up once. The chain recombines TRBV6-5 with TRBJ1-6; TRBD1 matches 7 bases. Germline V gene data show CDR1 as MNHEY and CDR2 as SVGAGI. The CDR3 is 14 residues long. V dropped 6 bases and J dropped 11; count of bases not matched to a gene: 10. For the CDR3, the DNA is TGTGCCAGCAGCCGACAGGGTTTAAATCCACCCCTCCACTTT. It is translated as CASSRQGLNPPLHF.

This chain links TRBV12-3 or TRBV12-4 with TRBJ1-1; weak D call: TRBD1 (5 bases). Between the trimmed V and J ends, which lost 2 bases and 0 bases, there was a span of 10 bases. CDR3 length: 15 residues. The CDR3 nucleotides are TGTGCCAGCAGTTTAAAAGGGGCTTTGAACACTGAAGCTTTCTTT. Protein product: CASSLKGALNTEAFF.

The genes are TRBV12-3 or TRBV12-4 and TRBJ2-4; 8 positions agree with TRBD1. The J call may be wrong; the DNA end is better matched by TRBJ2-7. The CDR3 runs to 13 residues. CDR3 loop: CASSAGGSGEQYF. The DNA for the CDR3 is TGTGCCAGCAGCGCAGGGGGCTCGGGCGAGCAGTACTTC.

V usage is TRBV19 and J usage is TRBJ2-7; 7 bases align to TRBD2. Per the germline V gene, CDR1 is LNHDA and CDR2 is SQIVND (reference sequence). J was trimmed by 4 bases and V by 3 bases; bases with no gene match: 6. This CDR3 is built from 14 residues. CDR3 protein: CASSMGGGNYEQYF. For the CDR3, the DNA is TGTGCCAGTAGTATGGGCGGGGGAAATTACGAGCAGTACTTC.

This CDR3 reads CASSQEPGQGDNEQFF. CDR3 DNA sequence: TGCGCCAGCAGCCAAGAACCTGGACAGGGAGACAATGAGCAGTTCTTC. The V and J genes are TRBV5-1 and TRBJ2-1, with 8 bases fitting TRBD1. The V gene end was trimmed by 4 bases and the J gene end by 5 bases; junction bases not matched to a gene: 11. This CDR3 has 16 amino acids. Germline-derived CDR1 and CDR2 are SGHRS and YFSETQ.

A few counts support this clonotype. The gene calls are TRBV29-1 and TRBJ1-2; unclear D gene. V was clipped by 0 bases and J by 8 bases, with 7 bases between them. The germline CDR1 and CDR2 sequences are SQVTM and ANQGSEA. The CDR3 length is 11 residues. This CDR3 is CSVEDREGYTF. In nucleotides, the CDR3 is TGCAGCGTTGAAGACCGGGAGGGCTACACCTTC.

There are a few counts of this clonotype. The chain combines TRBV7-9 with TRBJ2-7, with 10 bases that match TRBD1. Germline V gene sequence: CDR1 SEHNR, CDR2 FQNEAQ (reference sequence). The CDR3 has 14 amino acids. Trimming removed 8 bases from V and 5 bases from J; junction bases left unmatched: 9. The CDR3 DNA reads as TGTGCCAGCCGGATGTCTGGACAGGGGGACGAGCAGTACTTC. Residues: CASRMSGQGDEQYF.

This clonotype was picked up a small number of times. This chain joins TRBV5-6 and TRBJ2-7; no definite D call. The CDR3 extends over 14 amino acids. Germline V lookup: CDR1 SGHDT, CDR2 YYEEEE. V was shortened by 3 bases and J by 4 bases, with 14 bases between the two germline ends. CDR3 in DNA: TGTGCCAGCAGCTCGAGCATGTCAAGGTACGAGCAGTACTTC. It translates to CASSSSMSRYEQYF.

This clonotype was observed a few times. The rearrangement links TRBV2 to TRBJ1-2; D gene ambiguous. CDR3 length equals 13 residues. Germline loops: CDR1 SNHLY, CDR2 FYNNEI. V shed 1 base and J shed 4 bases, with 7 bases lying between them. The CDR3, as DNA: TGTGCCAGCAGTGAAGGCAGGCCCTATGGCTACACCTTC. Encoded protein: CASSEGRPYGYTF.

The V and J genes are TRBV20-1 and TRBJ2-3; 10 bases line up with TRBD2. The CDR3 is 15 amino acids. Germline V gene lookup returns CDR1 DFQATT and CDR2 SNEGSKA (reference sequence). The J segment lost 5 bases and the V segment lost 6 bases, leaving 11 bases of the junction unmatched. DNA of the CDR3: TGCAGTGCGGAACAGCGGGAGGGCCGTGGAGATACGCAGTATTTT. It encodes CSAEQREGRGDTQYF.

The chain couples TRBV6-5 to TRBJ1-5; D is uncertain. The CDR3 is 13 amino acids. V lost 6 bases and J lost 4, with 10 bases in between. The germline V gene has CDR1 MNHEY and CDR2 SVGAGI. This CDR3 is CASRQNLNQPQHF. The DNA of the CDR3 is TGTGCCAGCAGACAGAACTTAAATCAGCCCCAGCATTTT.

This sequence joins TRBV12-3 or TRBV12-4 and TRBJ2-7; D might be TRBD2 (6 bases). V gave up 3 bases and J gave up 0 bases, with 9 bases separating them. The CDR3 spans 14 residues. CDR3 sequence reads: CASSFSGLSYEQYF. The CDR3 DNA follows: TGTGCCAGCAGTTTTAGCGGTCTCTCCTACGAGCAGTACTTC.

This clonotype came up many times. This chain uses TRBV20-1 with TRBJ2-7; no clear D. Trimming left V 5 bases short and J 4 bases short, with 9 bases between. Germline V gene data show CDR1 as DFQATT and CDR2 as SNEGSKA (reference sequence). The CDR3 is 11 amino acids. CDR3 protein: CSAFSRYEQYF. The CDR3 DNA reads TGCAGTGCTTTTTCCCGATACGAGCAGTACTTC.

This clonotype has just a few counts. The chain joins TRBV4-3 to TRBJ2-5, with 8 bases lining up with TRBD1. With 0 bases clipped from V and 10 bases from J, the junction kept 10 bases outside the gene matches. CDR3 length: 15 residues. Germline assignment: CDR1 LGHNA and CDR2 YSLEER. Here the CDR3 reads CASSQDGGTGLSQYF. The CDR3 nucleotides read TGCGCCAGCAGCCAAGATGGGGGGACAGGTCTAAGCCAGTACTTC.